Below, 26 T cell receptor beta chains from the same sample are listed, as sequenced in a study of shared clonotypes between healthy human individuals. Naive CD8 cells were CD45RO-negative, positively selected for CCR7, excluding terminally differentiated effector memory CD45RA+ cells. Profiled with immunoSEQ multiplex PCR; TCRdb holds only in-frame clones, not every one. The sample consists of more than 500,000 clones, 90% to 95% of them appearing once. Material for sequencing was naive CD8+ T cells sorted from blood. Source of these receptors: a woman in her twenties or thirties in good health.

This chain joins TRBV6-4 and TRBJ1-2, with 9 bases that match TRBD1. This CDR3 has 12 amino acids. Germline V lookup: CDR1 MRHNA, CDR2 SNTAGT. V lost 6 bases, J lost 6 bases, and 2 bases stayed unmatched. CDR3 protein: CASRDRGDGYTF. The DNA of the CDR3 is TGTGCCAGCAGGGACAGGGGAGATGGCTACACCTTC.

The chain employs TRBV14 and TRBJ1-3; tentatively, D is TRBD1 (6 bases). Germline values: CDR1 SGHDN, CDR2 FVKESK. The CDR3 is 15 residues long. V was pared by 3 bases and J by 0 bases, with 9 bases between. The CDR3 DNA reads TGTGCCAGCAGCCATCTAGGGGGCTCTGGAAACACCATATATTTT. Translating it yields CASSHLGGSGNTIYF.

The CDR3 sequence is CASSSLSSYNEQFF. CDR3 sequence (DNA): TGTGCCAGCAGCTCACTGAGCTCCTACAATGAGCAGTTCTTC. V usage is TRBV11-1 and J usage is TRBJ2-1, with unresolved D. CDR1 and CDR2 from the germline V gene are SGHAT and FQDESV (reference sequence). The CDR3 is 14 amino acids. Trimming removed 4 bases at V and 0 bases at J, with 7 bases between.

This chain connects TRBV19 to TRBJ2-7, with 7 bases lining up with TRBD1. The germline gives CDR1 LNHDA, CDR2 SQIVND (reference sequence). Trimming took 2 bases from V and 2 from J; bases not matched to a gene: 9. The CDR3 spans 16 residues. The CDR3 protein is CASSIRGQFGAYEQYF. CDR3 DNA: TGTGCCAGTAGTATAAGGGGGCAGTTCGGGGCCTACGAGCAGTACTTC.

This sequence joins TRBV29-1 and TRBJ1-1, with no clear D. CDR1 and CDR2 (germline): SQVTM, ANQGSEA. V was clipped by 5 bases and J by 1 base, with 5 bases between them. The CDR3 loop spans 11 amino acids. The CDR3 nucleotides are TGCAGCGTTCTAACGAACACTGAAGCTTTCTTT. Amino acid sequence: CSVLTNTEAFF.

Here the CDR3 DNA reads TGCGCCAGCAGCTTGGATGCGGGGATGGTCGATACGCAGTATTTT. Translating gives CASSLDAGMVDTQYF. The V call is TRBV5-1, the J call TRBJ2-3; D possibly corresponds to TRBD2 (6 bases). The CDR3 has 15 residues. CDR1 is SGHRS, CDR2 YFSETQ, per germline. Trimming took off 0 bases at V and 6 bases at J, with 14 bases between the two ends.

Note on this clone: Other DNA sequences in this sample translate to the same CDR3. CDR3 DNA sequence: TGTGCCAGCAGCGTGGGTAGCGGCGGCTACGAGCAGTACTTC. Translation gives CASSVGSGGYEQYF. V and J are TRBV9 and TRBJ2-7, with D perhaps TRBD2 (6 bases). CDR3 length equals 14 residues. From germline, CDR1 is SGDLS and CDR2 YYNGEE. The ends were cut back, 2 bases at V and 3 bases at J, with 12 bases in the middle.

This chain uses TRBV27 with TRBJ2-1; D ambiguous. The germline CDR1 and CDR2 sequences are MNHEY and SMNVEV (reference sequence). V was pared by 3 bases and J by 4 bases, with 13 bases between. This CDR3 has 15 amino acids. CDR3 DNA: TGTGCCAGCAGTTTGGCCCTTTACGGGTACAATGAGCAGTTCTTC. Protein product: CASSLALYGYNEQFF.

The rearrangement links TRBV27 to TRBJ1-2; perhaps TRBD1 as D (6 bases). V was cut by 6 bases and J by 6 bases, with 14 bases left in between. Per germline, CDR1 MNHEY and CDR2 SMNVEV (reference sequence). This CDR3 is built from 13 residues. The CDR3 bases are TGTGCCAGCAGCTCCGGGACACGGGATGGCTACACCTTC. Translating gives CASSSGTRDGYTF.

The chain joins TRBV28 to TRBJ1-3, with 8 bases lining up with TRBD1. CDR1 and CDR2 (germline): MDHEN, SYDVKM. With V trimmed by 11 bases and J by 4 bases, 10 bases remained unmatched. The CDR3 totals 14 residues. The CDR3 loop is CASSTGDPGNTIYF. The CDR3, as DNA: TGTGCCTCTTCGACAGGGGATCCCGGAAACACCATATATTTT.

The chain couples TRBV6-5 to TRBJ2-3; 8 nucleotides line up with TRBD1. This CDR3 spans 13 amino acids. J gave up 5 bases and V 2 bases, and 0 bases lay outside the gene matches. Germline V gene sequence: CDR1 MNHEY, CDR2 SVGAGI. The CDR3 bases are TGTGCCAGCAGTTACGGACAGGGAGATACGCAGTATTTT. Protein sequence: CASSYGQGDTQYF.

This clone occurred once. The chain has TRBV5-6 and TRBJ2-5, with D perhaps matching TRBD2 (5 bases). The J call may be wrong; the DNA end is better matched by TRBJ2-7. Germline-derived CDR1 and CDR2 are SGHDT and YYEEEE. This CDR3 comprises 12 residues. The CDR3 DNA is TGTGCCAGCAGCGGCACTAGCTACGAGCAGTACTTC. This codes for CASSGTSYEQYF.

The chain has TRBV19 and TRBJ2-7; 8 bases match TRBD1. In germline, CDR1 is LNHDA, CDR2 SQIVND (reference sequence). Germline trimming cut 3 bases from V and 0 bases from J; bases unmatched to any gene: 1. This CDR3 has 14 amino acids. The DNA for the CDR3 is TGTGCCAGTAGTATGGGACAGGTCTCCTACGAGCAGTACTTC. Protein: CASSMGQVSYEQYF.

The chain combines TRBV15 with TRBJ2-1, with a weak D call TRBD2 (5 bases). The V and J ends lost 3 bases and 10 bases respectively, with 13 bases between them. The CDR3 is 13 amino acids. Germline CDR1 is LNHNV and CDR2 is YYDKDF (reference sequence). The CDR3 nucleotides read TGTGCCACCAGCAGCTTACTAGTAGAGGAGCAGTTCTTC. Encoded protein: CATSSLLVEEQFF.

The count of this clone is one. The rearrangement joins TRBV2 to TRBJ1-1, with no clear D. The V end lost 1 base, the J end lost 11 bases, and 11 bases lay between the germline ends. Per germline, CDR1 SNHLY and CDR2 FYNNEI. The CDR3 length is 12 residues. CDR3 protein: CASSEDVVGAFF. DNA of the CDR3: TGTGCCAGCAGTGAAGACGTGGTTGGGGCTTTCTTT.

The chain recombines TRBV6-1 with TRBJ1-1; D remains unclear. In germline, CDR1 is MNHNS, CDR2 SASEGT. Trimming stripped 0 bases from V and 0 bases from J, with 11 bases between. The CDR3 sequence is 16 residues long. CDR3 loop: CASSEALWVMNTEAFF. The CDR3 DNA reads TGTGCCAGCAGTGAAGCGCTCTGGGTCATGAACACTGAAGCTTTCTTT.

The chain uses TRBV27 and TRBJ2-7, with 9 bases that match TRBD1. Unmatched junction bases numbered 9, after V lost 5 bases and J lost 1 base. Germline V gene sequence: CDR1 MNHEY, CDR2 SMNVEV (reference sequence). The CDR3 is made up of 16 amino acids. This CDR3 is CASSPVGTGMSYEQYF. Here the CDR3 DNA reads TGTGCCAGCAGTCCCGTTGGGACAGGGATGTCCTACGAGCAGTACTTC.

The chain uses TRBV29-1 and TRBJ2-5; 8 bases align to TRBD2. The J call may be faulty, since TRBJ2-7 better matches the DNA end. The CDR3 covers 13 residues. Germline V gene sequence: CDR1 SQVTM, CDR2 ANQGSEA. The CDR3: CSGSGGADYEQYF. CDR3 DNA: TGCAGCGGCTCGGGGGGGGCAGACTACGAGCAGTACTTC.

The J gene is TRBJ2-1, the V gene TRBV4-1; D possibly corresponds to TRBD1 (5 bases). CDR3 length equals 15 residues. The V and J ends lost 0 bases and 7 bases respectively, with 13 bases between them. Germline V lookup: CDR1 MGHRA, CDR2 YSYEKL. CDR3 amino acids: CASSQDLSGSNEQFF. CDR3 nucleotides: TGCGCCAGCAGCCAAGATCTTTCAGGGTCGAATGAGCAGTTCTTC.

The CDR3 spells CASSLGTRVYEQYF. CDR3 DNA: TGTGCCAGCAGCTTGGGGACTAGGGTGTACGAGCAGTACTTC. The chain is built from TRBV7-2 and TRBJ2-7; the match to TRBD2 covers 8 bases. The CDR3 length is 14 residues. V was clipped by 3 bases and J by 4 bases; unmatched bases: 5. The germline gives CDR1 SGHTA, CDR2 FQGNSA.

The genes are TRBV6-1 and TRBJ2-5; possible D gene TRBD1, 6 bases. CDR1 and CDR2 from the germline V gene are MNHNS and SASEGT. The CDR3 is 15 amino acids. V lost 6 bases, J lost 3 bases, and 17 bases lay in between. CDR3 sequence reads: CASSDPLTGKETQYF. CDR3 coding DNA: TGTGCCAGCAGCGACCCCCTTACAGGGAAAGAGACCCAGTACTTC.

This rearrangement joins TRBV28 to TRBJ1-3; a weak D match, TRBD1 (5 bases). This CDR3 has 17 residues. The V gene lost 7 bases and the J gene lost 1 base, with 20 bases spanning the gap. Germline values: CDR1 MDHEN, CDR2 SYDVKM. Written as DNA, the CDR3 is TGTGCCAGCACTTGGGGCAAACAGGTACCTTCTGGAAACACCATATATTTT. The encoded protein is CASTWGKQVPSGNTIYF.

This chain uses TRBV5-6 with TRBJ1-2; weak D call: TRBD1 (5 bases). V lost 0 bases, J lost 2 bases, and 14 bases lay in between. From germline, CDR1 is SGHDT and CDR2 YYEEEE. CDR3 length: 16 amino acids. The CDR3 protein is CASSLVGGNGNYGYTF. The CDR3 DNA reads TGTGCCAGCAGCTTGGTCGGGGGGAACGGGAACTATGGCTACACCTTC.

Written as DNA, the CDR3 is TGTGCCAGCAATCGACAGGGAGATGGCTACACCTTC. Translating it yields CASNRQGDGYTF. The chain links TRBV5-6 to TRBJ1-2, with 7 bases lining up with TRBD1. Germline V lookup: CDR1 SGHDT, CDR2 YYEEEE. The CDR3 runs to 12 residues. The junction had 5 bases not matched to a gene; V was cut back by 6 bases and J by 6 bases.

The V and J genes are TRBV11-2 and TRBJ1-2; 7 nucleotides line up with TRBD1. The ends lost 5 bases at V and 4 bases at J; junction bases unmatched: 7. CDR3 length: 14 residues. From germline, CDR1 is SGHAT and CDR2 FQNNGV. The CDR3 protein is CASSALGQIYGYTF. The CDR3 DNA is TGTGCCAGCAGCGCCTTGGGACAGATCTATGGCTACACCTTC.

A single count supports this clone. CDR3 in DNA: TGTGCCAGCAGCTTAATGGGTCAGCCCCAGCATTTT. Its translation: CASSLMGQPQHF. The gene calls are TRBV7-9 and TRBJ1-5; D ambiguous. Germline CDR1 reads SEHNR; CDR2 reads FQNEAQ (reference sequence). The CDR3 contains 12 residues. V was clipped by 2 bases and J by 6 bases, with 5 bases between them.